The present T cell receptor (beta chain) was sequenced within a study of blood T cells in healthy people across ages. Study-wide points: There were more naive CD4+ cells and higher diversity in long-lived donors than in aged donors.

Trimming at V came to 6 bases and at J to 5 bases, leaving 6 bases not matched to a gene. This CDR3 contains 15 residues. Germline values: CDR1 SGHRS, CDR2 YFSETQ. Sample-barcoded 5' priming and a J-beta primer mix drove a second PCR of roughly 6 to 12 cycles. A 12-random-nucleotide template-switch adaptor tagged each cDNA molecule. One entry per CDR3 protein results from TCRdb running MiXCR on the 5' RACE reads. This table has about 900,000 distinct CDR3 sequences, about 44% appearing once. About this clonotype itself: Its antigen is as yet unknown.

Donation came from healthy Caucasian individuals in Russia who were aged roughly 6 to 95. Material for sequencing was blood. The chain carries TRBV5-1 and TRBJ2-5; 14 nucleotides align to TRBD2. The receptor's source is a man aged 30-40 years in good health. CDR3 coding DNA: TGCGCCAGCAAGTCGACTAGCGGGGGGGCGGAGACCCAGTACTTC. Encoded protein: CASKSTSGGAETQYF.